This passage covers 27 T cell receptor beta chains from one sample sequenced in a study of T cell responses to AZD1222 COVID-19 vaccine. Assay used: immunoSEQ multiplex PCR; TCRdb lists only in-frame clones, some missing. Among approximately 200,000 clones listed, around 93% were seen once. Sequenced material: peripheral blood, taken on day 0 of AZD1222 vaccination. Every receptor here comes from an adult in good health.

The chain uses TRBV28 and TRBJ2-7; D call uncertain. The CDR3 has 12 amino acids. Looked up from germline, CDR1 is MDHEN and CDR2 is SYDVKM. The V gene lost 2 bases and the J gene lost 2 bases, with 4 bases spanning the gap. DNA of the CDR3: TGTGCCAGCAGTTTACTTGCCTACGAGCAGTACTTC. It specifies CASSLLAYEQYF.

The chain joins TRBV3-1 (or the pseudogene TRBV3-2) to TRBJ1-4; the match to TRBD1 covers 7 bases. CDR3 length: 17 residues. The trim removed 0 bases at V and 6 bases at J, leaving 10 bases unmatched. Germline CDR1 reads LGHDT; CDR2 reads YNNKEL (reference sequence). The DNA for the CDR3 is TGTGCCAGCAGCCAAGATCTAGGGGGCGCTTTTTATGAAAAACTGTTTTTT. It encodes CASSQDLGGAFYEKLFF.

This clone appeared a few times. The J gene is TRBJ2-7, the V gene TRBV6-5; weak D call: TRBD1 (5 bases). V was pared by 0 bases and J by 9 bases, with 18 bases between. Germline V CDR1 and CDR2: MNHEY, SVGAGI. The CDR3 length is 15 residues. CDR3 sequence: CASSYSSGAPTRQYF. The CDR3 DNA reads as TGTGCCAGCAGTTACTCGTCTGGGGCTCCTACGAGGCAGTACTTC.

The chain combines TRBV24-1 with TRBJ2-2; the match to TRBD1 covers 8 bases. The CDR3 is 17 residues long. CDR1 KGHDR and CDR2 SFDVKD come from the germline V gene. Trimming took 2 bases from V and 3 from J; bases not matched to a gene: 7. The CDR3 sequence: CATSDSTRGPDTGELFF. DNA for the CDR3: TGTGCCACCAGTGATTCAACCAGGGGGCCCGACACCGGGGAGCTGTTTTTT.

The chain couples TRBV11-2 to TRBJ2-3; D call uncertain. The length of the CDR3 is 14 residues. Germline V lookup: CDR1 SGHAT, CDR2 FQNNGV. The V end lost 5 bases, the J end lost 4 bases, and 13 bases lay between the germline ends. The CDR3 protein is CASSPPSFPDTQYF. The CDR3, as DNA: TGTGCCAGCAGCCCACCATCTTTCCCAGATACGCAGTATTTT.

This clone was detected once. The sample holds other DNA sequences that translate to the same CDR3. This chain connects TRBV27 to TRBJ1-1, with no clear D. The germline V and J ends were trimmed by 3 bases and 0 bases, with 8 bases remaining between them. Germline CDR1 reads MNHEY; CDR2 reads SMNVEV (reference sequence). The CDR3 runs to 14 residues. The CDR3: CASSFLGLNTEAFF. CDR3 DNA sequence: TGTGCCAGCAGTTTTCTGGGGTTGAACACTGAAGCTTTCTTT.

The genes are TRBV29-1 and TRBJ2-7; 7 nucleotides match TRBD2. The CDR3 has 13 amino acids. V gave up 2 bases and J gave up 3 bases; unmatched junction bases: 4. Germline V gene data show CDR1 as SQVTM and CDR2 as ANQGSEA. CDR3 amino acids: CSVELAVSYEQYF. The CDR3 region has the DNA TGCAGCGTTGAACTAGCGGTGAGCTACGAGCAGTACTTC.

The chain carries TRBV6-5 and TRBJ2-1; a weak D match, TRBD2 (6 bases). The V gene's germline CDR1 is MNHEY and CDR2 SVGAGI. The CDR3 consists of 15 residues. The ends were cut back, 6 bases at V and 3 bases at J, with 15 bases in the middle. The CDR3 nucleotides read TGTGCCAGCAGGCGCGCGGGGCGGAACTACAATGAGCAGTTCTTC. Its translation is CASRRAGRNYNEQFF.

This chain links TRBV12-3 or TRBV12-4 with TRBJ2-2; no firm D call. This CDR3 is 11 amino acids long. Trimming removed 7 bases at V and 4 bases at J, with 4 bases between. CDR3 protein: CASTITGELFF. CDR3 DNA sequence: TGTGCCAGCACGATCACCGGGGAGCTGTTTTTT.

V and J are TRBV7-3 and TRBJ2-3; a possible D gene is TRBD2 (5 bases). Per germline, CDR1 SGHTA and CDR2 FQGTGA. CDR3 size: 15 residues. V was pared by 2 bases and J by 2 bases, with 11 bases between. CDR3 sequence reads: CASSLASGDTDTQYF. CDR3 coding DNA: TGTGCCAGCAGCTTAGCCAGCGGAGACACAGATACGCAGTATTTT.

Concerning this clone itself: One end of the junction fails to match germline, which may point to a read error. The chain is built from TRBV3-1 (or the pseudogene TRBV3-2) and TRBJ1-4; D is undetermined. This CDR3 region has 16 residues. Germline CDR1 and CDR2: LGHDT and YNNKEL (reference sequence). CDR3 residues: CASSKDWRKINEKLFF. CDR3 DNA sequence: TGTGCCAGCAGCAAAGATTGGAGGAAGATTAATGAAAAACTGTTTTTT.

This clone was recorded a few times. The genes are TRBV10-3 and TRBJ2-7, with 7 nucleotides matching TRBD1. The V gene's germline CDR1 is ENHRY and CDR2 SYGVKD. The CDR3 is 13 residues long. Trimming removed 11 bases from V and 3 bases from J; junction bases left unmatched: 10. CDR3 nucleotide sequence: TGTGCCGTCCGGGACAGTATCTACTACGAGCAGTACTTC. The encoded protein is CAVRDSIYYEQYF.

This sequence joins TRBV19 and TRBJ2-1; D unclear. Germline V gene sequence: CDR1 LNHDA, CDR2 SQIVND (reference sequence). This CDR3 has 12 amino acids. V dropped 7 bases and J dropped 2 bases, with 6 bases sitting between them. CDR3: CASTSPYNEQFF. CDR3 in DNA: TGTGCCAGTACCTCTCCCTACAATGAGCAGTTCTTC. The full variable domain, with the rest looked up from reference TRBV19 and TRBJ2-1, is DGGITQSPKYLFRKEGQNVTLSCEQNLNHDAMYWYRQDPGQGLRLIYYSQIVNDFQKGDIAEGYSVSREKKESFPLTVTSAQKNPTAFYLCASTSPYNEQFFGPGTRLTVL.

The chain combines TRBV28 with TRBJ1-4, with TRBD1 matching 8 bases. Germline CDR1 and CDR2: MDHEN and SYDVKM. Unmatched junction bases numbered 8, after V lost 6 bases and J lost 5 bases. CDR3 length equals 15 residues. In nucleotides, the CDR3 is TGTGCCAGCAGCAAACTGGGGGACAGGAATGAAAAACTGTTTTTT. Its protein is CASSKLGDRNEKLFF.

This clone was observed a single time. The chain couples TRBV12-3 or TRBV12-4 to TRBJ2-1; no firm D call. This CDR3 spans 11 amino acids. The germline V and J ends were trimmed by 5 bases and 2 bases, with 1 base remaining between them. This chain's CDR3 is CASSTYNEQFF. The CDR3 DNA follows: TGTGCCAGCAGTACCTACAATGAGCAGTTCTTC.

This chain uses TRBV28 with TRBJ2-7, with unresolved D. Germline V gene data show CDR1 as MDHEN and CDR2 as SYDVKM. The V and J ends lost 6 bases and 2 bases respectively, with 5 bases between them. The CDR3 spans 11 residues. As DNA, the CDR3 is TGTGCCAGCAGAGAGGCCTACGAGCAGTACTTC. This sequence encodes CASREAYEQYF.

The chain is built from TRBV3-1 (or the pseudogene TRBV3-2) and TRBJ2-1; TRBD2 matches at 10 bases. CDR1 and CDR2 from the germline V gene are LGHDT and YNNKEL (reference sequence). There are 15 residues in the CDR3. With 0 bases clipped from V and 5 bases from J, the junction kept 1 base outside the gene matches. In nucleotides, the CDR3 is TGTGCCAGCAGCCAAGATGGACTAGCGGACAATGAGCAGTTCTTC. Translation: CASSQDGLADNEQFF.

The chain recombines TRBV24-1 with TRBJ2-3; D remains ambiguous. V was cut by 5 bases and J by 7 bases, with 12 bases left in between. Per germline, CDR1 KGHDR and CDR2 SFDVKD. This CDR3 region has 13 residues. Here the CDR3 reads CATSGPERNTQYF. DNA for the CDR3: TGTGCCACCAGTGGCCCCGAGAGGAATACGCAGTATTTT.

The chain combines TRBV29-1 with TRBJ2-7; 9 nucleotides align to TRBD2. J gave up 4 bases and V 0 bases, and 4 bases lay outside the gene matches. The CDR3 totals 14 residues. CDR1 and CDR2 from the germline V gene are SQVTM and ANQGSEA. The DNA for the CDR3 is TGCAGCGTTGAAGATGGAGCGGGAGGTTACGAGCAGTACTTC. Translated, it gives CSVEDGAGGYEQYF.

The rearrangement links TRBV28 to TRBJ1-5, with D perhaps TRBD1 (6 bases). Trimming shortened V by 6 bases and J by 8 bases, and 17 bases separated the two germline ends. The CDR3 has 14 residues. Per germline, CDR1 MDHEN and CDR2 SYDVKM. The CDR3 loop is CASSPVGGAKPQHF. The CDR3, as DNA: TGTGCCAGCAGCCCCGTCGGGGGCGCGAAGCCCCAGCATTTT.

V usage is TRBV7-9 and J usage is TRBJ2-7, with 14 bases aligning to TRBD2. Germline loops: CDR1 SEHNR, CDR2 FQNEAQ (reference sequence). The V segment lost 7 bases and the J segment 5 bases; nucleotides outside the gene matches: 10. The CDR3 runs 16 residues. CDR3 sequence (DNA): TGTGCCAGCACCGGGACTAGCGGGAGAGGTTCCCACGAGCAGTACTTC. Its translation: CASTGTSGRGSHEQYF.

This chain joins TRBV5-5 and TRBJ2-7; 10 nucleotides align to TRBD2. Unmatched junction bases numbered 7, after V lost 4 bases and J lost 6 bases. This CDR3 comprises 14 residues. CDR1 and CDR2 (germline): SGHKS, YYEKEE (reference sequence). CDR3 region: CASSRAGGPSEQYF. The CDR3 region has the DNA TGTGCCAGCAGCCGAGCGGGAGGGCCAAGCGAGCAGTACTTC.

The CDR3 DNA sequence: TGTGCCAGCAGGGACAGGGTTAATTCACCCCTCCACTTT. It is translated as CASRDRVNSPLHF. The chain couples TRBV2 to TRBJ1-6; 8 nucleotides match TRBD1. CDR1 SNHLY and CDR2 FYNNEI come from the germline V gene. The CDR3 length is 13 residues. The V and J ends lost 6 bases and 6 bases, in that order; junction bases with no gene match: 1.

V usage is TRBV2 and J usage is TRBJ2-3; no clear D. V lost 8 bases and J 3 bases, leaving 6 bases between the germline ends. The CDR3 covers 11 residues. The germline V gene encodes CDR1 SNHLY and CDR2 FYNNEI. The CDR3 DNA follows: TGTGCCAGCCCTAATACAGATACGCAGTATTTT. Protein: CASPNTDTQYF.

A single count supports this clone. The chain joins TRBV29-1 to TRBJ2-5; maybe TRBD1 (5 bases). CDR3 size: 11 residues. With 7 bases removed from V and 5 bases from J, the gap between germline ends came to 11 bases. Germline-derived CDR1 and CDR2 are SQVTM and ANQGSEA. CDR3 in DNA: TGCAGCGAGGGGTTGGGGGAGACCCAGTACTTC. Its translation: CSEGLGETQYF.

The chain is built from TRBV2 and TRBJ2-6; D not certain. Germline values: CDR1 SNHLY, CDR2 FYNNEI. The V gene lost 2 bases and the J gene lost 3 bases, with 11 bases spanning the gap. There are 16 residues in the CDR3. In DNA, the CDR3 is TGTGCCAGCAGTGAAAACCGGAGAAGTGGGGCCAACGTCCTGACTTTC. It translates to CASSENRRSGANVLTF.

This chain connects TRBV5-6 to TRBJ2-7; unclear D gene. V was shortened by 4 bases and J by 0 bases, with 11 bases between the two germline ends. Germline V gene data show CDR1 as SGHDT and CDR2 as YYEEEE. The CDR3 sequence is 14 residues long. The DNA of the CDR3 is TGTGCCAGCAGCCCCCAAGGGCACTCCTACGAGCAGTACTTC. Translation: CASSPQGHSYEQYF. Full variable domain (missing parts from reference TRBV5-6 and TRBJ2-7): DAGVTQSPTHLIKTRGQQVTLRCSPKSGHDTVSWYQQALGQGPQFIFQYYEEEERQRGNFPDRFSGHQFPNYSSELNVNALLLGDSALYLCASSPQGHSYEQYFGPGTRLTVT.